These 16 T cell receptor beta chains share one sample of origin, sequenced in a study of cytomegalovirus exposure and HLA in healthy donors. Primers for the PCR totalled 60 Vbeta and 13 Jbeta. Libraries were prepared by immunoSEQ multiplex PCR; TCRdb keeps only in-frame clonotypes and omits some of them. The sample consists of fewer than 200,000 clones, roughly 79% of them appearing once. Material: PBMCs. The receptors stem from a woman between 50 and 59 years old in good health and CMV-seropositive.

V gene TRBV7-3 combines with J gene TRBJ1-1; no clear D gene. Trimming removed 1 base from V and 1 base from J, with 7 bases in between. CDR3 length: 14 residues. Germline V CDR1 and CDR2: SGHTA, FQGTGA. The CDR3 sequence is CASSLMPGNTEAFF. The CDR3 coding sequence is TGTGCCAGCAGCTTAATGCCAGGGAACACTGAAGCTTTCTTT.

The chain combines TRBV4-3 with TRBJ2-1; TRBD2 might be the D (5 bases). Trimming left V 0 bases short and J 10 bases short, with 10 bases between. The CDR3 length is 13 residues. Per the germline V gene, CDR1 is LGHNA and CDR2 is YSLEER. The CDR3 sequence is CASSQDQREEQFF. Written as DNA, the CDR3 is TGCGCCAGCAGCCAAGATCAAAGGGAGGAGCAGTTCTTC.

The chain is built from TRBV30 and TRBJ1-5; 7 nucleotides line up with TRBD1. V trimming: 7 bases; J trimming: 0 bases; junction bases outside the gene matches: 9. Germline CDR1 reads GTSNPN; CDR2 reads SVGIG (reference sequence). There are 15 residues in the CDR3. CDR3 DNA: TGTGCCTTACAGGGGTCAGGTCATAGCAATCAGCCCCAGCATTTT. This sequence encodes CALQGSGHSNQPQHF. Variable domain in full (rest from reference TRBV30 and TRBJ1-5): SQTIHQWPATLVQPVGSPLSLECTVEGTSNPNLYWYRQAAGRGLQLLFYSVGIGQISSEVPQNLSASRPQDRQFILSSKKLLLSDSGFYLCALQGSGHSNQPQHFGDGTRLSIL.

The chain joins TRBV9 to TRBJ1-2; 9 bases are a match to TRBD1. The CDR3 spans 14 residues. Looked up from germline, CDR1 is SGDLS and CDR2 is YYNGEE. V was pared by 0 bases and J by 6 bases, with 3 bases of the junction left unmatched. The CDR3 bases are TGTGCCAGCAGCGTAGGGGACAGGGACGATGGCTACACCTTC. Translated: CASSVGDRDDGYTF.

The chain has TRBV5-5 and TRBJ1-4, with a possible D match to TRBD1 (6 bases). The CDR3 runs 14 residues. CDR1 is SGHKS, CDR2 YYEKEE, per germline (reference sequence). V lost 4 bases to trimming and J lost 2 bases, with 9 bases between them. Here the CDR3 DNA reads TGTGCCAGCAGCGTGAGGGGGACTAATGAAAAACTGTTTTTT. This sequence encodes CASSVRGTNEKLFF.

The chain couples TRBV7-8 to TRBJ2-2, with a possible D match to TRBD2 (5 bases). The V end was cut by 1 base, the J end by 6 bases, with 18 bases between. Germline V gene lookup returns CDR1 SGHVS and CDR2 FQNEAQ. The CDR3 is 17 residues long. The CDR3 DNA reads TGTGCCAGCAGCTTAGGGAGGCGGCGAAGTCAGGCCGGGGAGCTGTTTTTT. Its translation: CASSLGRRRSQAGELFF.

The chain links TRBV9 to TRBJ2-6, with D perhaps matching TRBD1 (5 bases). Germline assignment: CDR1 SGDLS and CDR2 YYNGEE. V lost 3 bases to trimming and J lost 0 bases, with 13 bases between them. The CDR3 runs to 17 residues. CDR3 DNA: TGTGCCAGCAGCGCTAGACAGAGCTTCTCTGGGGCCAACGTCCTGACTTTC. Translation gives CASSARQSFSGANVLTF.

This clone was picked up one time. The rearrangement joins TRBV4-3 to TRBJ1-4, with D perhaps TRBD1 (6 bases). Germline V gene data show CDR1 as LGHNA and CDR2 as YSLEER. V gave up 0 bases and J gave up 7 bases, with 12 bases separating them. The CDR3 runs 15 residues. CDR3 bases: TGCGCCAGCAGCCAAGATAACAGGGTTCGTGAAAAACTGTTTTTT. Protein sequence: CASSQDNRVREKLFF.

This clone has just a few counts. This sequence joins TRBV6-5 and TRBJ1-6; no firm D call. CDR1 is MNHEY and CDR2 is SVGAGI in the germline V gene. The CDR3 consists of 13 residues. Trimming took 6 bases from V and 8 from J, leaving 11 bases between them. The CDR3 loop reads CASSPEIDSPLHF. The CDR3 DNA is TGTGCCAGCAGCCCGGAGATTGATTCACCCCTCCACTTT.

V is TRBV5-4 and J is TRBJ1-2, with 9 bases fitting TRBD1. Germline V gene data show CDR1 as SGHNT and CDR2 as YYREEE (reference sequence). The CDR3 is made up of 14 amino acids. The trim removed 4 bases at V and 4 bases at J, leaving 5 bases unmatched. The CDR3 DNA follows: TGTGCCAGCAGCCTACAGGGGGCGGGCTATGGCTACACCTTC. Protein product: CASSLQGAGYGYTF.

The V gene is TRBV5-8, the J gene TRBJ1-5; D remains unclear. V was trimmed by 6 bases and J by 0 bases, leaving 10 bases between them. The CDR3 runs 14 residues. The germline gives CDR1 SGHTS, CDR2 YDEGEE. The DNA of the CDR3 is TGTGCCAGCAATCAGTTTTATAGCAATCAGCCCCAGCATTTT. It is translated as CASNQFYSNQPQHF.

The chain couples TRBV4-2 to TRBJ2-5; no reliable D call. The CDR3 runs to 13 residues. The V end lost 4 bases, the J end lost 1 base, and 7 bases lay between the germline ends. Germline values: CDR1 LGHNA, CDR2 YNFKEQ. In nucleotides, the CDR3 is TGTGCCAGCAGCCCGGTGGTCCAAGAGACCCAGTACTTC. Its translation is CASSPVVQETQYF.

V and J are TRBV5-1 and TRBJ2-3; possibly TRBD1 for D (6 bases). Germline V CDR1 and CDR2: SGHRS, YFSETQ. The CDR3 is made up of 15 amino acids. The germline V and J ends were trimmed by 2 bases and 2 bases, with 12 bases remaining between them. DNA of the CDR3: TGCGCCAGCAGCTTACAGGGTTTCGACACAGATACGCAGTATTTT. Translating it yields CASSLQGFDTDTQYF. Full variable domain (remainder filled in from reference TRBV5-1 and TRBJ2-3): KAGVTQTPRYLIKTRGQQVTLSCSPISGHRSVSWYQQTPGQGLQFLFEYFSETQRNKGNFPGRFSGRQFSNSRSEMNVSTLELGDSALYLCASSLQGFDTDTQYFGPGTRLTVL.

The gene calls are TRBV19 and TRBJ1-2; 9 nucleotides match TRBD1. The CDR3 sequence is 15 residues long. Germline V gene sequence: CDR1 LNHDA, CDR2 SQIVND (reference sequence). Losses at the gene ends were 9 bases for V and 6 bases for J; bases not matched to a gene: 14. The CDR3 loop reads CASERTGALFDGYTF. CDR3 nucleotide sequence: TGTGCCAGCGAAAGGACAGGGGCCCTCTTCGATGGCTACACCTTC. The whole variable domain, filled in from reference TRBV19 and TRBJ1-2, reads DGGITQSPKYLFRKEGQNVTLSCEQNLNHDAMYWYRQDPGQGLRLIYYSQIVNDFQKGDIAEGYSVSREKKESFPLTVTSAQKNPTAFYLCASERTGALFDGYTFGSGTRLTVV.

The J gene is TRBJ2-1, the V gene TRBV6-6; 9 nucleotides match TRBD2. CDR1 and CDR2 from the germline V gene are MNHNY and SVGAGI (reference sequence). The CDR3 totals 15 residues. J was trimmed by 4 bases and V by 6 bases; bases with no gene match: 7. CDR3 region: CASSRQTSGYNEQFF. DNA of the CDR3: TGTGCCAGCAGCCGCCAAACTAGCGGGTACAATGAGCAGTTCTTC.

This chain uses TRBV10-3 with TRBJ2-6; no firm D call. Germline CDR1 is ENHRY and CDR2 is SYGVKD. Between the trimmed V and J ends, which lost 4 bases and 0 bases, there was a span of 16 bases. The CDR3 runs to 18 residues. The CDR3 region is CAISGLWSGSSGANVLTF. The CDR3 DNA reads TGTGCCATCAGTGGTCTTTGGTCGGGTTCCTCTGGGGCCAACGTCCTGACTTTC.